The sequence of this T cell receptor beta chain was determined in a study of blood T cell repertoires in COVID-19. Germline CDR1 LGHNA, CDR2 YNFKEQ. V was trimmed by 0 bases and J by 1 base, leaving 9 bases between them. The CDR3 runs to 15 residues. Assay: immunoSEQ multiplex PCR; the TCRdb copy retains only in-frame clones and omits some. The sample carries about 390,000 clones, over 75% recorded once. Sequences were obtained from peripheral blood. J is TRBJ1-1 and V is TRBV4-2, with no clear D. The clonotype originates from a woman between 55 and 75 years old with COVID-19, enrolled during active disease. CDR3 sequence: CASSQEQAWNTEAFF. Here the CDR3 DNA reads TGTGCCAGCAGCCAAGAGCAGGCTTGGAACACTGAAGCTTTCTTT.